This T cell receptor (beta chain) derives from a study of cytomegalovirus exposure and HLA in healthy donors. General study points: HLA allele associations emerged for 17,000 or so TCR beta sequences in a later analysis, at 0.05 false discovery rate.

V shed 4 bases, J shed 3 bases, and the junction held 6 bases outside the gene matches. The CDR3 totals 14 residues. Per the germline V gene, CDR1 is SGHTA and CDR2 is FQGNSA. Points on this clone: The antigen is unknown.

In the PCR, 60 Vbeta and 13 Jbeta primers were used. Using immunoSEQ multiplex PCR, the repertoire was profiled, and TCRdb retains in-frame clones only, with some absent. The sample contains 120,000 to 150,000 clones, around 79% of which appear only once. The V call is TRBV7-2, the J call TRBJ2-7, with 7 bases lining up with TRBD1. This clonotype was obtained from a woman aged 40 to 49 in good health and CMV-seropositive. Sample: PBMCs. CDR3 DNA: TGTGCCAGCAGCTCCCGGGACAGACTCTACGAGCAGTACTTC. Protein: CASSSRDRLYEQYF.